Described below is a single T cell receptor beta chain sequence and its context. Antigen: not known. These data originate in a study of cytomegalovirus exposure and HLA in healthy donors. Study details: The platform used for the 120 validation repertoires matched that of the 500 to 850 first-cohort repertoires, a later analysis reported. Whole-study findings and limits: Subsequent analysis showed first-cohort TCR clusters tending to co-occur in 120 validation repertoires. Investigators reported 150 to 200 TCR beta chains as tied to cytomegalovirus.

Method: immunoSEQ multiplex PCR; TCRdb's copy keeps in-frame clones and lacks some. The table shows a few hundred thousand clones, with over 70% occurring only once. Separate from the approximately 730-subject first cohort, the 120-subject validation cohort was the one that the donors belonged to. Sequencing was done on a sample of PBMCs. The clonotype comes from a woman in her twenties or thirties in good health and CMV-seropositive.

The CDR3 sequence is CASSLDRWGRSSYEQYF. In DNA, the CDR3 is TGTGCCAGCAGCTTAGATCGTTGGGGACGGAGCTCCTACGAGCAGTACTTC. V usage is TRBV11-2 and J usage is TRBJ2-7; D possibly uses TRBD1 or TRBD2 (5 bases each). Trimming left V 0 bases short and J 0 bases short, with 15 bases between. The CDR3 totals 17 residues. Germline CDR1 is SGHAT and CDR2 is FQNNGV.